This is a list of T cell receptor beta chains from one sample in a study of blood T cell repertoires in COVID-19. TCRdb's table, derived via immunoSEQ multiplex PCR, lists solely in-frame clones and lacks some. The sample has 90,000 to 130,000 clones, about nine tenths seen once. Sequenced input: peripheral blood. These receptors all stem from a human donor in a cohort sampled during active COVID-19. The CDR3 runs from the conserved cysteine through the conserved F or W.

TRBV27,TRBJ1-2,CASSPGQLSYGYTF
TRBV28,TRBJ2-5,CASSLTSGGQETQYF
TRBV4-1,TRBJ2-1,CASSHPDGRNEQFF
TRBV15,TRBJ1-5,CATSRVSGSQPQHF
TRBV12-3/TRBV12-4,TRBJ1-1,CASRGAFGTEAFF
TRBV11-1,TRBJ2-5,CASSLGTGTETQYF
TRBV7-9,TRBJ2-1,CASSPASGGEDEQFF
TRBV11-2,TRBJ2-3,CASSPGMDTQYF
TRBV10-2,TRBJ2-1,CASSGPRDSLTEQFF
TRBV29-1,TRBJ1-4,CSVESGGSNEKLFF
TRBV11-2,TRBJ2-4,CASSFEQGALDIQYF
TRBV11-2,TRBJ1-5,CASSISGGNQPQHF
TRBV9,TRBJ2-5,CASSVAGGQETQYF
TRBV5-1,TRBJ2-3,CASSLTGVTDTQYF
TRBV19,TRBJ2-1,CASSRTLAGGLEQFF
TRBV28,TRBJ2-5,CASSLRLAGVQETQYF
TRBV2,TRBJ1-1,CASSGGGGTEAFF
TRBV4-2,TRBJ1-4,CASSTRQGMETNEKLFF
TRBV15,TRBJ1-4,CATSRDRGNEKLFF
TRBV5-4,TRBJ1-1,CASSFGTFDLGMNTEAFF
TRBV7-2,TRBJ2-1,CASSLVVGGGNEQFF
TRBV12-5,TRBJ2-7,CASGFLLAGGPDEQYF
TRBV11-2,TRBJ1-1,CASSRTTGEAMNTEAFF
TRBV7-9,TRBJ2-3,CASSLGLAEPEASTDTQYF
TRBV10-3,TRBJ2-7,CAISEMGQEVSYEQYF
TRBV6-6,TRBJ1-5,CASRGGGDNQPQHF
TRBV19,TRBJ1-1,CASRFGGSAFF
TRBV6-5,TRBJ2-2,CASSRTGDGELFF
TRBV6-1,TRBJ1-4,CASSEVYGKLFF
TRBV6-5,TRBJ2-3,CASSSSGRATDTQYF
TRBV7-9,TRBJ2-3,CASSLGQGGTDTQYF
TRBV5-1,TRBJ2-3,CASSSRDTSTDTQYF
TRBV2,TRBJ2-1,CASIKDPPSGRDNEQFF
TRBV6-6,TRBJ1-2,CASSLGTGGGYTF
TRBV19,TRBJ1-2,CASSIEGAFGYTF
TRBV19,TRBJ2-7,CASSSGGSNEQYF
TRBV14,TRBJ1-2,CASSQDPRSNYGYTF